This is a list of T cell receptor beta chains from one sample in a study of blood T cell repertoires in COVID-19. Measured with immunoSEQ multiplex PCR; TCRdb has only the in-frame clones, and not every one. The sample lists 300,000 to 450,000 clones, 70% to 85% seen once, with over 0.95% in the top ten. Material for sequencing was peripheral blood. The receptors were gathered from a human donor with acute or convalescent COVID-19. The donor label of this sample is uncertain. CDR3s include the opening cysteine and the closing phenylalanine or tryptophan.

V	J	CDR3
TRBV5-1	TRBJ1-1	CASSIGHMNTEAFF
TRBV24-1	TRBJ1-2	CATSERDRSYGYTF
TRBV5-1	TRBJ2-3	CASSEGLAGGFYTDTQYF
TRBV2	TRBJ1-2	CASSRGQPYGYTF
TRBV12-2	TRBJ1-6	CASRLAVWPPLHF
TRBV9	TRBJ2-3	CASSVASGGVADTQYF
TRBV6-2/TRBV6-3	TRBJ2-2	CASSMADLGELFF
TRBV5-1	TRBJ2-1	CASSLDGTGYNEQFF
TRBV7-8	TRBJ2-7	CASSLYSNEQYF
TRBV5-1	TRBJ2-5	CASSQGAGAGGQETQYF
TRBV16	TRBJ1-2	CASSQFYKGRAVYGYTF
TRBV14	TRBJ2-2	CASNRQGASNTGELFF
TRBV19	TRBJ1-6	CASRKDREINSPLHF
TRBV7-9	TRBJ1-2	CASSLAVWGGGYTF
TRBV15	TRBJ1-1	CATSNRQGASEAFF
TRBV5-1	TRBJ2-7	CASSWGQGRSHEQYF
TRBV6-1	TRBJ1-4	CASSEFVTASNEKLFF
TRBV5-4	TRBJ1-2	CASRKSSGQRFYGYTF
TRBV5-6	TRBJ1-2	CASSLRGGDYGYTF
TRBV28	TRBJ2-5	CASSLAPGDQYF
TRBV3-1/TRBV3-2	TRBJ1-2	CASSQGWGLGYGYTF
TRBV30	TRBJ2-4	CAWSVQVTTNIQYF
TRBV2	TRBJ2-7	CASSGDRGSYEQYF
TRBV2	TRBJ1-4	CASRSQGLTNEKLFF
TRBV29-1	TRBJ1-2	CSVAFRPDRGPTLLYGYTF
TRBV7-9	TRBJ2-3	CASSLGTVSTDTQYF
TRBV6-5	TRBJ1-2	CASSPDRAGYGYTF
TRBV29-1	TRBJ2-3	CSVEAIGLAARDTQYF
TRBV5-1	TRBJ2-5	CASSFFAGAETQYF
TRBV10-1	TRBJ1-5	CASSAQGASQPQHF
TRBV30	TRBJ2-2	CAWSWGGAELFF
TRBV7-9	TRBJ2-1	CASQGGQSNFRNEQFF
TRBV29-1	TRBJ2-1	CSVTRTYNEQFF
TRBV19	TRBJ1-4	CASRRQGANEKLFF
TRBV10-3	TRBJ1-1	CAISESFGVNTEAFF
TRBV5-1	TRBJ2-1	CASSLGALYNEQFF
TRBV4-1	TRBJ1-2	CASSQVGAAYGYTF
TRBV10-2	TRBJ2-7	CASRAASGGAYEQYF
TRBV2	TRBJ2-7	CASSDNLSYEQYF
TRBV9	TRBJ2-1	CASRHSLAGEQFF
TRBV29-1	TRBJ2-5	CSGVRGGARETQYF
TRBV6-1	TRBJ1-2	CASSEQGQPKDYGYTF
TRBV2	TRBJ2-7	CATQQGASLYEQYF
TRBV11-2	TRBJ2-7	CASSLEPADSYEQYF
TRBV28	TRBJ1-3	CASGGGNTIYF
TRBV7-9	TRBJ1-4	CASSLHRTEKLFF
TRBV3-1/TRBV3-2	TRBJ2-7	CASSQRGQVLFREQYF
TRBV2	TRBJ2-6	CASRQGSSPGANVLTF
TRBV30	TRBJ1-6	CAWSDPGANSPLHF
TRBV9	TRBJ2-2	CASSAPTGLAGADTGELFF
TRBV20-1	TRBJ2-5	CSAETGWTQYF